This T cell receptor beta chain was retrieved from a study of T cells and Merkel cell carcinoma outcomes. Study-wide results and caveats: In Merkel cell carcinoma, repertoire and T-cell density reportedly predicted outcomes.

Profiled with immunoSEQ multiplex PCR; TCRdb holds only in-frame clones, not every one. The sample carries 15,000 to 25,000 clones, around 80% recorded once. Points on this clone: Antigen unknown.

The CDR3 is 16 residues long. The V and J ends lost 0 bases and 3 bases respectively, with 16 bases between them. The V gene's germline CDR1 is SGHRS and CDR2 YFSETQ. J is TRBJ2-7 and V is TRBV5-1; possible D gene TRBD1, 6 bases. This sequence was found in a human donor with Merkel cell carcinoma. Sample: tumor tissue from Merkel cell carcinoma. Here the CDR3 reads CASSLGSGTPSYEQYF. CDR3 in DNA: TGCGCCAGCAGCTTGGGCTCCGGGACACCAAGCTACGAGCAGTACTTC.